The 4 T cell receptor beta chains listed next were all sequenced from one sample in a study of OX40 agonist ivuxolimab in advanced cancers. TCRdb's copy holds only in-frame clones and misses some; the assay was immunoSEQ multiplex PCR. The sample lists about 72,000 clones; 75% to 90% were seen once. The sequences come from CD4+ or CD8+ T cells sorted from blood, collected in a trial of the OX40 agonist ivuxolimab. Source of these receptors: an adult with an advanced solid tumor such as melanoma, head and neck, liver or kidney cancer.

CDR3 coding DNA: TGTGCCAGTAGTATTTCCACTCTCACCAACACCGGGGAGCTGTTTTTT. It specifies CASSISTLTNTGELFF. V usage is TRBV19 and J usage is TRBJ2-2; D gene unclear. V dropped 3 bases and J dropped 2 bases, with 13 bases sitting between them. Looked up from germline, CDR1 is LNHDA and CDR2 is SQIVND (reference sequence). The CDR3 runs to 16 residues.

The rearrangement links TRBV5-4 to TRBJ2-2; 12 bases are shared with TRBD2. The V gene end was trimmed by 7 bases and the J gene end by 5 bases; junction bases not matched to a gene: 6. Germline CDR1 reads SGHNT; CDR2 reads YYREEE (reference sequence). The length of the CDR3 is 15 residues. The CDR3 region is CASSRTSGVTGELFF. The CDR3, as DNA: TGTGCCAGCTCACGGACTAGCGGGGTGACCGGGGAGCTGTTTTTT.

The chain has TRBV10-2 and TRBJ1-6; TRBD1 matches at 8 bases. This CDR3 comprises 15 residues. CDR1 is WSHSY and CDR2 is SAAADI in the germline V gene. The V and J ends lost 6 bases and 7 bases, in that order; junction bases with no gene match: 8. The CDR3 here is CASSGAPGGNSPLHF. The CDR3 DNA follows: TGCGCCAGCAGCGGCGCTCCAGGGGGCAATTCACCCCTCCACTTT.

The J gene is TRBJ1-2, the V gene TRBV2; 7 positions match TRBD1. Germline assignment: CDR1 SNHLY and CDR2 FYNNEI. The V gene end was trimmed by 6 bases and the J gene end by 2 bases; junction bases not matched to a gene: 6. The CDR3 has 14 residues. The DNA of the CDR3 is TGTGCCAGCAGAGGGGACAGCCCCAACTATGGCTACACCTTC. It translates to CASRGDSPNYGYTF.